The clone carrying this T cell receptor beta chain was seen a handful of times. Its antigen is currently unknown. The data originate from a study of T cells after yellow fever vaccination. UMIs and a universal primer site were added when TCR cDNA was made by 5'RACE template switching. Each CDR3 protein gets one entry after TCRdb re-called the 5' RACE reads with MiXCR. The sample carries hundreds of thousands of distinct CDR3 sequences, around 4.9% recorded once. General study results and limits: Reappearing after the booster were most of the clones from primary vaccination (about 95% CD4, approximately 86% CD8). Sorted repertoires could include abundant contaminating clonotypes from bulk cells. Weaker overall, the secondary response nonetheless peaked faster (day 5 versus 15).

The source was CD4+ T cells sorted from PBMCs, collected on the day of the yellow fever booster vaccination. The receptor comes from a man between 18 and 35 years old who received the YFV17D yellow fever vaccine.

CDR3 sequence (DNA): TGTGCCAGCAGGGGGGATCTCACAGATACGCAGTATTTT. Amino acids: CASRGDLTDTQYF. V usage is TRBV6-5 and J usage is TRBJ2-3; D may match TRBD1 or TRBD2 (5 bases each). Germline CDR1 is MNHEY and CDR2 is SVGAGI. The CDR3 contains 13 residues. With 6 bases removed from V and 2 bases from J, the gap between germline ends came to 9 bases.